Detailed here is one T cell receptor beta chain. Its antigen is unidentified. This sample was taken from a study of persistence of HIV-infected CD4 T cells. This was the immunoSEQ version 4 assay in survey mode. TCRdb's copy holds only in-frame clones and misses some; the assay was immunoSEQ multiplex PCR. The repertoire holds tens of thousands of clones, just under 75% seen once, with 1.5% to 2% in the top ten. Study-wide points: Within sorted populations, more oligoclonal TCRs accompanied more oligoclonal proviruses. CMV- and Gag-responding cells had lower TCRbeta richness than CD3/CD28-responding cells.

The ends lost 4 bases at V and 4 bases at J; junction bases unmatched: 15. Germline V CDR1 and CDR2: LGHDT, YNNKEL (reference sequence). This CDR3 spans 17 amino acids. Overlapping HIV-1 Gag 15-mer peptides at approximately 1 ug per peptide per mL were used. Sorted nonresponding memory CD4+ T cells were CD40L-negative, CD69-negative, CD45RO-high. CD8+ T cells were removed from PBMCs prior to stimulation. CD8-depleted PBMCs were stimulated 18 hours with anti-CD28/CD49d costimulation, CD40-blocking antibody and enfuvirtide. Here the sequenced sample was CD4+ T cells sorted from PBMCs after approximately 19-hour stimulation, taken from a patient who received antiretroviral therapy. The TCR sequence derives from an adult man with HIV who was CMV-seropositive. V gene TRBV3-1 (or the pseudogene TRBV3-2) combines with J gene TRBJ1-1, with TRBD1 identical over 7 bases. The CDR3 here is CASSRRQGRGRVTEAFF. CDR3 nucleotides: TGTGCCAGCAGCCGCCGACAGGGAAGGGGGAGAGTCACTGAAGCTTTCTTT.